Below, one T cell receptor (beta chain) is given with its context. In germline, CDR1 is KGHSH, CDR2 LQKENI. Trimming stripped 0 bases from V and 5 bases from J, with 10 bases between. The CDR3 runs to 14 residues. Authors' data handling: From reference gene primer amplification, estimates of nucleated cell counts were derived. Assay: immunoSEQ multiplex PCR; the TCRdb copy retains only in-frame clones and omits some. V and J calls and clone size are as listed in that table; D and trimming were resolved from the DNA. Found here are some 120,000 clones, about 76% of them singletons; the top ten hold around 18%. The sample comes from a study of blood T cell repertoires in COVID-19.

The TCR comes from an older man with acute or convalescent COVID-19. This chain connects TRBV18 to TRBJ2-5; no clear D. Sequencing used peripheral blood. CDR3 sequence (DNA): TGTGCCAGCTCACCACCGAGAAGCAGGGAGACCCAGTACTTC. Translating it yields CASSPPRSRETQYF. The whole variable domain, remainder taken from reference TRBV18 and TRBJ2-5, is NAGVMQNPRHLVRRRGQEARLRCSPMKGHSHVYWYRQLPEEGLKFMVYLQKENIIDESGMPKERFSAEFPKEGPSILRIQQVVRGDSAAYFCASSPPRSRETQYFGPGTRLLVL.